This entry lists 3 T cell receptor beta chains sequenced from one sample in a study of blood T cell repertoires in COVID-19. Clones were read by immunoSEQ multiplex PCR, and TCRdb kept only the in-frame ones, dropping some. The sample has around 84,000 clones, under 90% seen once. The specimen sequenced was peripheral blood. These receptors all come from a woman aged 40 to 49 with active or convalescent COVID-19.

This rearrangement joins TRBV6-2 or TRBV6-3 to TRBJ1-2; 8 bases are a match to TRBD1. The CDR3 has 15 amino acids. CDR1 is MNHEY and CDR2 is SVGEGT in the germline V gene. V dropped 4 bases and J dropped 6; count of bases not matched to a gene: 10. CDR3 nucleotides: TGTGCCAGCAGTTCGCCCCATCAGGGGGCGGATGGCTACACCTTC. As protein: CASSSPHQGADGYTF.

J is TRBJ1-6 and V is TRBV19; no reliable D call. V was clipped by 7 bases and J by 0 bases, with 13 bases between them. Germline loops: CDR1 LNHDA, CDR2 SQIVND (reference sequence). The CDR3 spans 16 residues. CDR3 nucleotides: TGTGCCAGTACCACGATCGCCAGCTCCTATAATTCACCCCTCCACTTT. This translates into CASTTIASSYNSPLHF.

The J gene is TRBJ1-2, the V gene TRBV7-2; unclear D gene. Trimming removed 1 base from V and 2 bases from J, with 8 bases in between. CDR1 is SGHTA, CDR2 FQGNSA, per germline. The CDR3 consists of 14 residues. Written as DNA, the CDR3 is TGTGCCAGCAGCTTAGGGGCTCTGAACTATGGCTACACCTTC. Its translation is CASSLGALNYGYTF.